A selection of T cell receptor beta chains follows, all from one sample in a study of blood T cells in healthy people across ages. In TCRdb, the 5' RACE reads were re-called with MiXCR into one record per CDR3 protein. Among more than 650,000 distinct CDR3 sequences listed, around 24% were seen once. The same sample was also studied in work on T cells of mothers and their children.

The sequencing input was blood. These receptors were collected from a boy aged 5-17 years in good health. CDR3s include the opening cysteine and the closing phenylalanine or tryptophan. Fields, in order: D gene, J gene, V gene, clone size, CDR3 protein, CDR3 DNA. A D gene is named only where the DNA matches it firmly. Part of the rows lack a size; the others show once, few, many or a class for expanded clones.

.,TRBJ2-7,TRBV7-9,.,CASSLNYQQYF,TGTGCCAGCAGCCTGAATTACCAGCAGTACTTC
TRBD1,TRBJ2-7,TRBV5-1,few,CASSYRTGGLEQYF,TGCGCCAGCAGCTATCGGACAGGGGGCCTCGAGCAGTACTTC
TRBD1,TRBJ1-6,TRBV10-3,few,CAISEGQGGSPLHF,TGTGCCATCAGTGAGGGTCAGGGGGGTTCACCCCTCCACTTT
.,TRBJ1-4,TRBV6-5,once,CASSPSRGYVEKLFF,TGTGCCAGCAGCCCGTCGCGAGGTTATGTGGAAAAACTGTTTTTT
.,TRBJ2-5,TRBV6-5,once,CASSYLAEGKTQYF,TGTGCCAGCAGTTACCTGGCCGAGGGGAAGACCCAGTACTTC
.,TRBJ2-5,TRBV24-1,few,CATSDPGVQETQYF,TGTGCCACCAGTGATCCCGGAGTCCAAGAGACCCAGTACTTC
TRBD1,TRBJ1-6,TRBV11-2,.,CASSLEGQAAPNSPLHF,TGTGCCAGCAGCTTAGAAGGACAGGCCGCACCTAATTCACCCCTCCACTTT
.,TRBJ2-5,TRBV5-4,.,CASSQHQGPHQETQYF,TGTGCCAGCAGCCAACACCAGGGGCCTCACCAAGAGACCCAGTACTTC
TRBD1,TRBJ2-2,TRBV6-5,few,CASRQGAGNTGELFF,TGTGCCAGCAGACAGGGGGCGGGGAACACCGGGGAGCTGTTTTTT
TRBD2,TRBJ2-2,TRBV7-9,few,CASSFPSGGASTGELFF,TGTGCCAGCAGCTTCCCCAGCGGGGGGGCGAGCACCGGGGAGCTGTTTTTT
TRBD2,TRBJ2-5,TRBV20-1,few,CSARDRGLAGPEETQYF,TGCAGTGCTAGAGATCGGGGACTAGCGGGACCGGAAGAGACCCAGTACTTC
.,TRBJ2-5,TRBV10-1,.,CASSERGRETQYF,TGCGCCAGCAGTGAGAGGGGTCGAGAGACCCAGTACTTC
.,TRBJ2-5,TRBV5-1,.,CASGSGGPGTQYF,TGCGCCAGCGGTAGTGGGGGGCCGGGGACCCAGTACTTC
.,TRBJ2-5,TRBV10-3,.,CAPLGGPWKETQYF,TGTGCCCCCCTGGGCGGGCCTTGGAAAGAGACCCAGTACTTC
TRBD2,TRBJ2-5,TRBV4-1,.,CASSRQRGPPQETQYF,TGCGCCAGCAGCAGACAGCGGGGACCGCCCCAAGAGACCCAGTACTTC
.,TRBJ2-6,TRBV28,few,CASSLGRPGANVLTF,TGTGCCAGCAGCCTCGGAAGGCCTGGGGCCAACGTCCTGACTTTC
TRBD2,TRBJ2-1,TRBV11-2,.,CASAGAGGEQFF,TGTGCCAGCGCTGGAGCGGGAGGCGAGCAGTTCTTC
.,TRBJ2-2,TRBV9,few,CASSVEIVTGELFF,TGTGCCAGCAGCGTAGAGATTGTAACCGGGGAGCTGTTTTTT
.,TRBJ2-7,TRBV28,.,CASSLDGGVRTYEQYF,TGTGCCAGCAGTTTAGACGGCGGGGTCAGAACCTACGAGCAGTACTTC
.,TRBJ1-2,TRBV7-9,few,CALRGGRANNYGYTF,TGTGCCCTCCGGGGGGGCCGCGCTAATAATTATGGCTACACCTTC
.,TRBJ2-7,TRBV7-2,few,CASSLRGGDEQYF,TGTGCCAGCAGCTTACGGGGAGGCGACGAGCAGTACTTC
.,TRBJ2-5,TRBV5-1,few,CASSFLALRGEETQYF,TGCGCCAGCAGCTTCCTAGCGTTAAGGGGAGAGGAGACCCAGTACTTC
TRBD1,TRBJ2-7,TRBV5-1,.,CASSLGRTGNEQYF,TGCGCCAGCAGCTTGGGGAGGACAGGGAACGAGCAGTACTTC
.,TRBJ2-4,TRBV6-1,many,CASSERGNIQYF,TGTGCCAGCAGTGAGAGGGGGAACATTCAGTACTTC
TRBD1,TRBJ1-2,TRBV27,few,CASSRYRGPNYGYTF,TGTGCCAGCAGTCGATACAGGGGGCCTAACTATGGCTACACCTTC
TRBD2,TRBJ2-7,TRBV14,.,CASSPTRGTTLWEQYF,TGTGCCAGCAGCCCAACTAGAGGGACTACGTTGTGGGAGCAGTACTTC
.,TRBJ2-3,TRBV20-1,.,CSAYAGGTDTQYF,TGCAGTGCATACGCCGGAGGCACAGATACGCAGTATTTT
TRBD1,TRBJ2-5,TRBV10-3,.,CAISEPSTGGLETQYF,TGTGCCATCAGTGAGCCCTCGACAGGGGGCCTAGAGACCCAGTACTTC
.,TRBJ2-7,TRBV5-1,.,CASSLSGTAELEQYF,TGCGCCAGCAGCTTATCCGGGACTGCCGAATTGGAGCAGTACTTC
.,TRBJ2-5,TRBV30,.,CAWSAFEETQYF,TGTGCCTGGAGTGCCTTTGAGGAGACCCAGTACTTC
TRBD1,TRBJ1-1,TRBV6-6,.,CASILTGDITEAFF,TGTGCCAGCATTCTGACAGGGGATATCACTGAAGCTTTCTTT
.,TRBJ2-7,TRBV3-1,.,CASTHDSWFEQYF,TGTGCCAGCACCCATGACAGTTGGTTCGAGCAGTACTTC
TRBD1,TRBJ2-7,TRBV4-1,few,CASSHAYLARDRGLDEQYF,TGCGCCAGCAGCCACGCGTACCTAGCCCGGGACAGGGGGCTCGACGAGCAGTACTTC
.,TRBJ2-5,TRBV12-3/TRBV12-4,.,CASSLPPGEETQYF,TGTGCCAGCAGTCTTCCCCCGGGGGAAGAGACCCAGTACTTC
.,TRBJ1-3,TRBV5-1,.,CASSLVYRGSSGNTIYF,TGCGCCAGCAGCTTGGTATATCGGGGGAGCTCTGGAAACACCATATATTTT
.,TRBJ2-7,TRBV9,.,CASSVSFGQSYEQYF,TGTGCCAGCAGCGTAAGTTTCGGGCAGAGCTACGAGCAGTACTTC
.,TRBJ2-7,TRBV27,.,CASSWQGKTPQYF,TGTGCCAGCAGTTGGCAGGGGAAAACCCCGCAGTACTTC
TRBD1,TRBJ2-5,TRBV5-1,.,CASSPQDRAETQYF,TGCGCCAGCAGCCCACAGGACAGGGCAGAGACCCAGTACTTC
.,TRBJ2-5,TRBV12-3/TRBV12-4,few,CASTSASGEQYF,TGTGCCAGCACCTCCGCGTCGGGGGAGCAGTACTTC
.,TRBJ2-3,TRBV6-6,few,CAGSYSERTDTQYF,TGTGCCGGCAGTTACTCGGAGCGAACAGATACGCAGTATTTT
.,TRBJ2-7,TRBV30,.,CAWNNPSGTGSYEQYF,TGTGCCTGGAATAACCCCTCGGGTACAGGGTCCTACGAGCAGTACTTC
TRBD1,TRBJ2-5,TRBV28,.,CASSSLGQGARETQYF,TGTGCCAGCAGCTCTCTCGGACAGGGGGCGCGAGAGACCCAGTACTTC
.,TRBJ1-4,TRBV18,.,CASSSGLVEKLFF,TGTGCCAGCTCGTCGGGGCTGGTTGAAAAACTGTTTTTT
TRBD1,TRBJ2-7,TRBV4-1,few,CASSQHIGTGANYEQYF,TGCGCCAGCAGCCAGCATATCGGGACAGGGGCGAACTACGAGCAGTACTTC
TRBD1,TRBJ2-5,TRBV5-1,.,CASTRGGQAIQETQYF,TGCGCCAGCACCCGAGGGGGACAGGCCATACAAGAGACCCAGTACTTC
.,TRBJ1-4,TRBV2,.,CASSLLQGGLFF,TGTGCCAGCAGCCTACTACAGGGAGGACTGTTTTTT
TRBD2,TRBJ2-5,TRBV4-3,.,CASSQVVGGLQETQYF,TGCGCCAGCAGCCAAGTAGTGGGGGGGTTGCAAGAGACCCAGTACTTC
.,TRBJ2-1,TRBV14,.,CASNKSWGLRVRYNEQFF,TGTGCCAGCAACAAAAGTTGGGGTTTAAGGGTGCGCTACAATGAGCAGTTCTTC
.,TRBJ2-3,TRBV11-1,few,CASSSEVADTQYF,TGTGCCAGCAGCTCGGAGGTGGCAGATACGCAGTATTTT
.,TRBJ2-5,TRBV2,.,CAIGGATQETQYF,TGTGCCATCGGCGGGGCTACCCAAGAGACCCAGTACTTC